This entry concerns a single T cell receptor (beta chain). Antigen: not known. The data are from a study of post-analysis software for immune sequencing data. Study context: The study covered relapsing-remitting, secondary progressive and progressive-relapsing courses of multiple sclerosis. Broader study findings: Patients with multiple sclerosis recorded significantly lower normalized Chao1 diversity than controls, the study found. Comparison of patients with controls showed five TRBV segments more frequent in patients, TRBV5-6, TRBV5-1 and TRBV20-1 among them.

Germline CDR1 reads MNHEY; CDR2 reads SVGEGT. Trimming cost V 4 bases and J 2 bases; bases outside gene matches: 4. The CDR3 runs to 14 residues. Unique molecular identifiers were carried by the TCR beta cDNA libraries. Once roughly 0.95 to 10 million T cells were used, about 510,000 cDNA molecules resulted. One entry per CDR3 protein, called by TCRdb with MiXCR from the PCR reads. The sample records about 540,000 distinct CDR3 sequences, 34% being singletons. This receptor was obtained from a girl aged 2 to 17 with multiple sclerosis. The rearrangement uses TRBV6-2 or TRBV6-3 and TRBJ2-7; TRBD1 matches 8 bases. Material for sequencing was blood. Written as DNA, the CDR3 is TGTGCCAGCAGTTCGACAGGGGAGGCCTACGAGCAGTACTTC. Its translation: CASSSTGEAYEQYF.